This is a list of T cell receptor beta chains from one sample in a study of cytomegalovirus exposure and HLA in healthy donors. TCRdb keeps only in-frame clones here, not all; method: immunoSEQ multiplex PCR. The sample carries roughly 80,000 clones, roughly two thirds recorded once. Source material: PBMCs. Receptors were obtained from a woman between 45 and 60 years old in good health and CMV-seropositive. CDR3s include the opening cysteine and the closing phenylalanine or tryptophan. Fields, in order: J gene, V gene, CDR3 protein.

>TRBJ2-2|TRBV10-1
CASQLQGTGELFF
>TRBJ1-5|TRBV28
CASSFVGDISNQPQHF
>TRBJ2-1|TRBV11-3
CASSRLAGGNNEQFF
>.|TRBV2
CASGNRGGYEQYF
>TRBJ2-1|TRBV5-1
CASSDEAGGLDEQFF
>TRBJ2-7|TRBV5-4
CASSASGGEHYEQYF
>TRBJ2-3|TRBV7-3
CASGGSGGGDTQYF
>TRBJ2-1|TRBV13
CASSAQRSGNEQFF
>TRBJ2-1|TRBV5-1
CASSLATGVSYNEQFF
>TRBJ1-2|TRBV7-9
CASSLGSDRTYGYTF
>TRBJ1-2|TRBV6-1
CASSEEWAWHGYTF
>TRBJ2-5|TRBV19
CASSMVYQEPQYF
>TRBJ1-3|TRBV5-1
CASSIVSASTGSGNTIYF
>TRBJ2-1|TRBV28
CASSPPDSYNEQFF
>TRBJ1-1|TRBV2
CASSVEPMNTEAFF
>TRBJ2-3|TRBV5-4
CASSQGSTDTQYF
>TRBJ1-2|TRBV4-1
CASVDRDRGPPNYGYTF
>TRBJ1-6|TRBV2
CASSRQGPGNSPLHF
>TRBJ1-2|TRBV2
CASSDRLTGLYGYTF
>TRBJ2-3|TRBV5-1
CASSLRTGSTDTQYF
>TRBJ1-5|TRBV1
CTSSQVTTGTSPPNQPQHF
>TRBJ1-3|TRBV11-2
CASSLNQEGGNTIYF
>TRBJ2-5|TRBV6-5
CASSVQETQYF
>TRBJ1-5|TRBV5-4
CASSLEGGSQHF